Only a few counts were recorded for the clone carrying this T cell receptor (beta chain). Its antigen is currently unknown. The data originate from a study of T cell repertoires in cytomegalovirus infection. Study conclusions and caveats: The study identified carriers of CMV plus the relevant HLA from cumulative public TCR beta family frequency.

TCRdb called the reads again in MiXCR, with one record for every CDR3 protein. This table has around 350,000 distinct CDR3 sequences, around 18% appearing once. The CDR3 length is 15 residues. V dropped 0 bases and J dropped 5 bases, with 11 bases sitting between them. Germline-derived CDR1 and CDR2 are LGHNA and YNFKEQ. This chain uses TRBV4-2 with TRBJ1-5; possible D gene TRBD1, 6 bases. The source of this sequence is a human donor in good health (CMV status not recorded). Some clones in this sample may be carry-over from other donors' samples. Sequencing was performed on PBMCs. DNA of the CDR3: TGTGCCAGCAGCCAAGATCCGGACAGAGATCAGCCCCAGCATTTT. It specifies CASSQDPDRDQPQHF.